Each of the 4 T cell receptor beta chains below was sequenced from the same sample in a study of blood T cell repertoires in COVID-19. Profiled with immunoSEQ multiplex PCR; TCRdb holds only in-frame clones, not every one. The repertoire consists of approximately 270,000 clones, with around nine tenths occurring once and the leading ten covering roughly 3%. Sequenced material: peripheral blood. The receptor set was obtained from a young man with active or convalescent COVID-19.

The V and J genes are TRBV5-6 and TRBJ1-5, with D possibly TRBD1 on 5 matching bases. This CDR3 has 15 amino acids. Germline V gene lookup returns CDR1 SGHDT and CDR2 YYEEEE. V gave up 4 bases and J gave up 5 bases, with 16 bases separating them. This chain's CDR3 is CASSATGQTDQPQHF. The DNA of the CDR3 is TGTGCCAGCAGCGCGACGGGCCAGACAGATCAGCCCCAGCATTTT.

This clone showed up just a few times. This chain joins TRBV18 and TRBJ1-3; D gene ambiguous. V shed 6 bases and J shed 0 bases, with 9 bases lying between them. The CDR3 runs 14 residues. Germline V gives CDR1 KGHSH, CDR2 LQKENI. Here the CDR3 reads CASSPEFSGNTIYF. CDR3 in DNA: TGTGCCAGCTCTCCAGAGTTCTCTGGAAACACCATATATTTT.

This chain links TRBV12-1 with TRBJ2-3; the DNA was not used to check the table's D call, TRBD1. TRBV12-1 is a pseudogene segment. The CDR3 length is 14 residues. The CDR3 DNA reads as TGTGCCAGCATCACCAGGGTGACTACAGATACGCAGTATTTT. This gives the protein CASITRVTTDTQYF.

The chain couples TRBV10-3 to TRBJ1-2, with 8 bases fitting TRBD1. CDR1 and CDR2 from the germline V gene are ENHRY and SYGVKD. The CDR3 spans 18 residues. Unmatched junction bases numbered 18, after V lost 7 bases and J lost 2 bases. The DNA for the CDR3 is TGTGCCATCACCAAGGATGGGGGACAGGCCGGCCTAAACTATGGCTACACCTTC. Its translation is CAITKDGGQAGLNYGYTF.